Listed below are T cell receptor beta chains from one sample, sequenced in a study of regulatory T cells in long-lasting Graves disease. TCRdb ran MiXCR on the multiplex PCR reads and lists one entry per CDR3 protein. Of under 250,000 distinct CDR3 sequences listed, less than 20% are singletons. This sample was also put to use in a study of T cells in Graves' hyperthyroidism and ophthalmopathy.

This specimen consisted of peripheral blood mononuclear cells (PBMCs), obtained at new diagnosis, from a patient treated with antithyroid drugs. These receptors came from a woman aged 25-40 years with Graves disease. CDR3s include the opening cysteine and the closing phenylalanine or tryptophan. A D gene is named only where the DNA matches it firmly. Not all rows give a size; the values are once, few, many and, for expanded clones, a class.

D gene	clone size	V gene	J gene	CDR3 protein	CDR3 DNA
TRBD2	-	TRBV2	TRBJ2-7	CASSERTSGSYEQYF	TGTGCCAGCAGTGAACGAACTAGCGGGAGTTACGAGCAGTACTTC
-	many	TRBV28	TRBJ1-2	CASSLNIYGYTF	TGTGCCAGCAGTTTAAATATTTATGGCTACACCTTC
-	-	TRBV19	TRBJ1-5	CASKSLGQPQHF	TGTGCCAGTAAAAGCCTCGGACAGCCCCAGCATTTT
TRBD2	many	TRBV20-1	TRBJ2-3	CSAPRLAGGLVSTDTQYF	TGCAGTGCTCCGCGACTAGCGGGAGGCCTCGTCAGCACAGATACGCAGTATTTT
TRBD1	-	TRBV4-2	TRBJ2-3	CASSQEIVGQGRVDTQYF	TGTGCCAGCAGCCAAGAAATCGTAGGACAGGGGCGGGTGGATACGCAGTATTTT
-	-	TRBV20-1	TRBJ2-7	CSARSTGPDYEQYF	TGCAGTGCTAGATCGACAGGTCCTGACTACGAGCAGTACTTC
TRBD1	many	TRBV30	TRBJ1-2	CAWSITQTGRGYTF	TGTGCCTGGAGTATAACACAGACAGGGAGGGGCTACACCTTC
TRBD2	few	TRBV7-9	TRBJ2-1	CASSASGSQFF	TGTGCCAGCAGCGCAAGCGGGAGCCAGTTCTTC
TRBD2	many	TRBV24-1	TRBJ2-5	CATSDVDRGYSGRATQYF	TGTGCCACCAGTGATGTCGACAGGGGATATAGCGGGAGGGCCACCCAGTACTTC
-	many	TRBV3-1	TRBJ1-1	CASSRNQGNTEAFF	TGTGCCAGCAGCCGGAATCAGGGAAACACTGAAGCTTTCTTT
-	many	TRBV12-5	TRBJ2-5	CASALGAGPKRETQYF	TGTGCTAGTGCCTTGGGGGCAGGCCCGAAACGCGAGACCCAGTACTTC
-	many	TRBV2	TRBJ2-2	CASSVQRAGELFF	TGTGCCAGCAGCGTCCAGAGGGCCGGGGAGCTGTTTTTT
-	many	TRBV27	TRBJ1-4	CASSGALGEKLFF	TGTGCCAGCAGTGGGGCTCTGGGTGAAAAACTGTTTTTT
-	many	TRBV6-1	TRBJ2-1	CASSEAVLTNEQFF	TGTGCCAGCAGTGAAGCGGTTTTAACCAATGAGCAGTTCTTC
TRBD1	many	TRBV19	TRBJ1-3	CASSSGQGDSGNTIYF	TGTGCCAGTAGTTCCGGACAGGGGGACTCTGGAAACACCATATATTTT
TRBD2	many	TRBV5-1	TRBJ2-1	CASSLAGTSGTYNEQFF	TGCGCCAGCAGCTTGGCCGGGACTAGCGGGACCTACAATGAGCAGTTCTTC
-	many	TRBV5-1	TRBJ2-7	CASSLDGEQYF	TGCGCCAGCAGCTTGGACGGGGAGCAGTACTTC
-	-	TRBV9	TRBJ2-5	CASRETQYF	TGTGCCAGCAGGGAGACCCAGTACTTC
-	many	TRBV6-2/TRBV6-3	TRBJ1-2	CASRAYVQGSTTF	TGTGCCAGCAGGGCTTACGTTCAGGGGAGTACTACCTTC
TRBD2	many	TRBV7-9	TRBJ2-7	CASSLHSGRAIEQYF	TGTGCCAGCAGCTTACATAGCGGGAGGGCCATCGAGCAGTACTTC
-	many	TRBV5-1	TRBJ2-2	CASSSRVGTSNTGELFF	TGCGCCAGCAGCAGCCGGGTCGGAACTTCGAACACCGGGGAGCTGTTTTTT
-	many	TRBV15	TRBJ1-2	CATSRDKGGTWGYTF	TGTGCCACCAGCAGAGATAAAGGGGGAACTTGGGGCTACACCTTC
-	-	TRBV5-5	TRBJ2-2	CASSTATGTGELFF	TGTGCCAGCAGCACAGCTACAGGGACCGGGGAGCTGTTTTTT
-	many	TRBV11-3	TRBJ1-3	CASSLTGFSGNTIYF	TGTGCCAGCAGCTTAACGGGTTTCTCCGGAAACACCATATATTTT
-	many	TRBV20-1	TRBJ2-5	CSAREGQGQETQYF	TGCAGTGCTAGGGAAGGGCAGGGGCAAGAGACCCAGTACTTC
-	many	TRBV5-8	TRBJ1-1	CASSLIVVGGMNTEAFF	TGTGCCAGCAGCTTAATCGTGGTGGGGGGGATGAACACTGAAGCTTTCTTT
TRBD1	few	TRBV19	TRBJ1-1	CASSGDRWTEAFF	TGTGCCAGCTCGGGGGACAGGTGGACTGAAGCTTTCTTT
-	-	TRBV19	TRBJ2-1	CASSMSILGRTRSNNEQFF	TGTGCCAGTAGTATGTCAATTCTGGGGAGAACTAGGTCGAACAATGAGCAGTTCTTC
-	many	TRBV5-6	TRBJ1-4	CASTHRRTNEKLFF	TGTGCCAGCACCCACAGACGGACTAATGAAAAACTGTTTTTT
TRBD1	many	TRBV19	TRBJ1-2	CASSMGQEIGGYTF	TGTGCCAGTAGTATGGGACAGGAGATAGGGGGCTACACCTTC
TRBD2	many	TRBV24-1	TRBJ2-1	CATSDFYRTSGRRNEQFF	TGTGCCACCAGTGATTTCTATAGGACTAGCGGGAGGAGGAATGAGCAGTTCTTC
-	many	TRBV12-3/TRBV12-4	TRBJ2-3	CASKSVQSSTDTQYF	TGTGCCAGTAAGTCGGTACAGTCTAGCACAGATACGCAGTATTTT
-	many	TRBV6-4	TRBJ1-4	CASADRPNEKLFF	TGTGCCAGCGCCGACAGACCGAATGAAAAACTGTTTTTT
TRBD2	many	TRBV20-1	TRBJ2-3	CSANGGTSGRTDTQYF	TGCAGTGCGAACGGGGGGACTAGCGGGAGAACAGATACGCAGTATTTT
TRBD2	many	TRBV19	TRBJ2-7	CASSAGTSQTYEQYF	TGTGCCAGTAGTGCCGGGACTAGCCAAACCTACGAGCAGTACTTC
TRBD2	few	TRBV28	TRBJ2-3	CASSAHGAGVGDTQYF	TGTGCCAGCAGTGCCCATGGAGCGGGAGTTGGAGATACGCAGTATTTT
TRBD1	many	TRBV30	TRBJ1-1	CAWSVPGGGPGAFF	TGTGCCTGGAGTGTACCAGGGGGGGGGCCCGGGGCTTTCTTT
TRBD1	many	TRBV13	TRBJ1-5	CASSRTGEGPNQPQHF	TGTGCCAGCAGCCGAACAGGGGAGGGGCCCAATCAGCCCCAGCATTTT
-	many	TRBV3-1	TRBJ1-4	CASKLRGGNEKLFF	TGTGCCAGCAAGCTCAGGGGAGGGAATGAAAAACTGTTTTTT
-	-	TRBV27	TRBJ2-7	CASSSPGVFDEQYF	TGTGCCAGCAGTTCCCCGGGAGTGTTTGACGAGCAGTACTTC
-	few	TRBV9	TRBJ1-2	CASGYSGADYGYTF	TGTGCCAGCGGCTACTCCGGGGCGGACTATGGCTACACCTTC
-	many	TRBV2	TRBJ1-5	CASSEGVSNQPQHF	TGTGCCAGCAGTGAAGGGGTAAGCAATCAGCCCCAGCATTTT
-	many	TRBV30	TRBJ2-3	CAWSVNTDTQYF	TGTGCCTGGAGTGTAAACACAGATACGCAGTATTTT
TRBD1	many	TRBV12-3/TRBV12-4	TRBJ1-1	CASSLRQGASEAFF	TGTGCCAGCAGTTTAAGACAGGGGGCCTCTGAAGCTTTCTTT
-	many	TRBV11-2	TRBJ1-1	CASTGGSAGVLNTEAFF	TGTGCCAGCACCGGAGGGTCTGCAGGGGTCTTGAACACTGAAGCTTTCTTT
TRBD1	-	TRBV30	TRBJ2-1	CAWRPGTVEQFF	TGTGCCTGGAGGCCGGGGACAGTTGAGCAGTTCTTC
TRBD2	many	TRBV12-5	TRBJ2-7	CASASQRGHLLDEQYF	TGTGCTAGTGCCAGTCAGCGGGGTCACCTTTTGGACGAGCAGTACTTC
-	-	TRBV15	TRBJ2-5	CATSRDRVRETQYF	TGTGCCACCAGCAGAGATCGGGTTCGGGAGACCCAGTACTTC
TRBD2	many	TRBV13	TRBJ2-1	CASRPRREGRDEQFF	TGTGCCAGCCGCCCCCGGCGGGAGGGCCGCGATGAGCAGTTCTTC
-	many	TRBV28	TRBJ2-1	CASSFPEGRDNEQFF	TGTGCCAGCAGTTTCCCTGAGGGTAGGGACAATGAGCAGTTCTTC
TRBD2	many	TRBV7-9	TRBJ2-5	CASRPSLAGVETQYF	TGTGCCAGCAGGCCGTCCCTAGCGGGAGTAGAGACCCAGTACTTC
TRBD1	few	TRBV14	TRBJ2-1	CASSQVRDRVNEQFF	TGTGCCAGCAGCCAAGTCCGGGACAGGGTCAATGAGCAGTTCTTC
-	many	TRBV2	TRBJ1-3	CARSRGDSGNTIYF	TGTGCCAGGAGTCGTGGCGACTCTGGAAACACCATATATTTT
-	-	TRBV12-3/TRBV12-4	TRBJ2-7	CASRRDIPYEQYF	TGTGCCAGCAGGAGGGACATCCCCTACGAGCAGTACTTC
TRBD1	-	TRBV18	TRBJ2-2	CASSPRDRVMDTGELFF	TGTGCCAGCTCACCTCGGGACAGGGTAATGGACACCGGGGAGCTGTTTTTT
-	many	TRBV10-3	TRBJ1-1	CAISFKGNTEAFF	TGTGCCATCAGTTTTAAGGGGAACACTGAAGCTTTCTTT
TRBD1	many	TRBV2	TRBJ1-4	CASSTGVTNEKLFF	TGTGCCAGCAGCACAGGGGTAACTAATGAAAAACTGTTTTTT
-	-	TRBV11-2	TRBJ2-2	CASSSRGQNTGELFF	TGTGCCAGCAGCTCAAGGGGACAAAACACCGGGGAGCTGTTTTTT
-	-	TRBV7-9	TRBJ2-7	CASSLSAGVEQYF	TGTGCCAGCAGCTTATCGGCAGGGGTTGAGCAGTACTTC